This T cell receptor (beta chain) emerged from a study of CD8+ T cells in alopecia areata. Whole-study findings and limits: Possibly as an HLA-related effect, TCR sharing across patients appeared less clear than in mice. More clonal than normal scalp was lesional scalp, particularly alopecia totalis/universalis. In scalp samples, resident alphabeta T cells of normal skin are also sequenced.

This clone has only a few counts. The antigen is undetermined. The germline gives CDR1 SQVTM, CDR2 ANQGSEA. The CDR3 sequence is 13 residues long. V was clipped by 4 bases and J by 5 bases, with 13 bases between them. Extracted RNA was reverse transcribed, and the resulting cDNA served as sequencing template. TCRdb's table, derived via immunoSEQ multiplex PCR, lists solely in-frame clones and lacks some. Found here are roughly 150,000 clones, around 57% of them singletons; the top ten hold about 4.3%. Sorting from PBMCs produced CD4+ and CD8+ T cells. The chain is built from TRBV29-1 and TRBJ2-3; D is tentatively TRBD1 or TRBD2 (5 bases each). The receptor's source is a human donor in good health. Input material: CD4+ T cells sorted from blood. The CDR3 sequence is CSVGGASGDTQYF. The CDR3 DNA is TGCAGCGTTGGAGGGGCGTCGGGAGATACGCAGTATTTT.